This TCR beta chain was identified during a study of blood T cell repertoires in COVID-19. Whole-study context: Sites across the United States, Italy and Spain contributed samples from acute and convalescent COVID-19. PBMCs, B-cell-depleted T cells, or T cells were the source of the cDNA or gDNA that made up the material.

Per the germline V gene, CDR1 is MNHEY and CDR2 is SVGAGI. The CDR3 runs 13 residues. Trimming pared 7 bases from V and 2 bases from J, leaving 9 bases between. Using immunoSEQ multiplex PCR, the repertoire was profiled, and TCRdb retains in-frame clones only, with some absent. The sample lists 120,000 or so clones, around 82% seen once, with more than 5% in the top ten. The sequencing input was peripheral blood. The receptor was derived from a man older than 75 with active or convalescent COVID-19. The gene calls are TRBV6-5 and TRBJ1-3; D perhaps matches TRBD1 (6 bases). CDR3 nucleotide sequence: TGTGCCAGCACTAGGACAGCTGGAAACACCATATATTTT. Its translation: CASTRTAGNTIYF.